These T cell receptor beta chains were read from a single sample in a study of glioma-infiltrating T cells after dendritic cell vaccination. The repertoire was sequenced with immunoSEQ multiplex PCR; TCRdb's copy has only in-frame clones and lacks some. The data hold nearly 85,000 clones, with around 90% observed a single time. This material consisted of blood, taken before dendritic cell vaccination. These receptors were taken from a human donor with glioblastoma. Both conserved end residues are part of each CDR3. Each record gives: clone size, J gene, V gene, CDR3 protein. Clone size is given for some rows only: seen once, a few or many times, or a class if the clone is expanded.

>NA|TRBJ2-7|TRBV20-1
CSASRGYEQYF
>NA|TRBJ1-1|TRBV28
CASSLPPGWMHAEAFF
>NA|TRBJ1-1|TRBV6-6
CASSSSAGRTEAFF
>NA|TRBJ1-2|TRBV5-1
CASSLGDRLYTF
>NA|TRBJ2-3|TRBV6-1
CASSVNQRDTQYF
>NA|TRBJ1-4|TRBV7-9
CASSLPGEREKLFF
>NA|TRBJ2-5|TRBV30
CAWSAGGAGETQYF
>NA|TRBJ2-5|TRBV2
CASRQVAGETQYF
>NA|TRBJ2-7|TRBV5-5
CASSLTGGYGYEQYF
>NA|TRBJ2-1|TRBV7-3
CASSAGTSGSREQFF
>NA|TRBJ1-4|TRBV9
CASSVGTGETNEKLFF
>NA|TRBJ2-3|TRBV5-4
CASSSGTTLSTDTQYF
>NA|TRBJ2-6|TRBV5-6
CASSLADRVWSGANVLTF
>NA|TRBJ2-7|TRBV10-3
CAISESVRKERDGYEQYF
>NA|TRBJ2-5|TRBV5-1
CASRSMETQYF
>once|TRBJ2-5|TRBV18
CASSRLRQGSQETQYF
>NA|TRBJ2-7|TRBV9
CASSVEVGGGTYEQYF
>NA|TRBJ2-5|TRBV4-2
CASSQDSGGAQETQYF
>NA|TRBJ2-1|TRBV5-1
CASTSGGLAGDQDNEQFF
>few|TRBJ2-7|TRBV30
CAWSSGTSSEQYF
>NA|TRBJ2-1|TRBV6-6
CASSSHAGKNYNEQFF
>once|TRBJ1-4|TRBV4-2
CASSHTGLGEKLFF
>NA|TRBJ2-5|TRBV29-1
CSGGVGSGRGTQYF
>NA|TRBJ2-3|TRBV2
CASSRRAGGLADTQYF
>NA|TRBJ2-5|TRBV6-1
CASSEPFTRGARETQYF
>NA|TRBJ2-2|TRBV11-1
CASTRGANTGELFF
>once|TRBJ2-7|TRBV6-5
CASSYATGVYEQYF
>NA|TRBJ2-5|TRBV10-3
CAISESRETQYF
>NA|TRBJ2-1|TRBV4-1
CASSQEGGPSGHLGNEQFF
>NA|TRBJ2-7|TRBV5-1
CASSWNRGPYEQYF
>NA|TRBJ2-2|TRBV7-8
CASSLVISFATGELFF
>NA|TRBJ2-7|TRBV7-6
CASSLAGQTSGYEQYF
>NA|TRBJ2-2|TRBV6-5
CASKGADTGELFF
>NA|TRBJ2-7|TRBV2
CASSGSYEQYF
>NA|TRBJ2-7|TRBV21-1
CASSPPRGTYEQYF
>NA|TRBJ1-1|TRBV27
CASSRRGNTEAFF
>NA|TRBJ2-5|TRBV5-4
CASSTAGGVETQYF
>NA|TRBJ2-7|TRBV11-2
CASSPRRRGFYEQYF
>NA|TRBJ2-7|TRBV27
CASSLSEAGVSEQYF
>NA|TRBJ1-2|TRBV7-9
CASSPQGTPGRDGYTF
>once|TRBJ2-1|TRBV29-1
CSVNTGYNEQFF
>NA|TRBJ1-2|TRBV10-3
CATRTDGYTF
>NA|TRBJ2-5|TRBV14
CASSQALAGIETQYF
>NA|TRBJ2-7|TRBV5-1
CASWDNYEQYF
>once|TRBJ2-7|TRBV2
CASSYGRSSYEQYF
>NA|TRBJ1-2|TRBV11-2
CASSLGGQGFLGYGYTF
>NA|TRBJ1-1|TRBV6-1
CASSDAPRVGTEAFF
>NA|TRBJ2-3|TRBV9
CASSALAGTGGTDTQYF
>NA|TRBJ2-3|TRBV6-1
CASSGLDTDTQYF
>NA|TRBJ2-7|TRBV7-8
CASSLPRLAGAYEQYF
>NA|TRBJ2-7|TRBV11-3
CASSKGGSVNEQYF
>NA|TRBJ2-1|TRBV29-1
CSVEESSGSYNEQFF
>once|TRBJ2-7|TRBV19
CASSMRTSVTYEQYF
>once|TRBJ1-5|TRBV5-6
CASTLGGSRSNQPQHF